One T cell receptor (beta chain) is described in this entry. The antigen is not known. The sample comes from a study of beta chain features in type 1 diabetes. The CDR3 totals 12 residues. Trimming took 5 bases from V and 6 from J, leaving 11 bases between them. Germline CDR1 and CDR2: SQVTM and ANQGSEA. Findings of the study overall: Significant though moderate, a shortening of TCRB CDR3s appeared in all four CD4+ subsets of Type 1 diabetes patients.

Expressed TCRB transcripts were sequenced because the isolated RNA had all been reverse transcribed beforehand. Only in-frame clones appear in the TCRdb table, and some are missing; sequencing was by immunoSEQ multiplex PCR. The sample contains 200,000 to 250,000 clones, 68% of which appear only once. By way of CD45RO/CCR7/CD25/CD127/CD95/CD27, the CD4+ regulatory, stem cell-like memory, central memory and naive cells were sorted. Sorted cells reached over 98% purity in every population. This clonotype was sampled from a man between 25 and 39 years old in good health. The material sequenced was naive CD4+ T cells from blood. The V call is TRBV29-1, the J call TRBJ2-1; D tentatively reads TRBD1 or TRBD2 (6 bases each). CDR3 amino acids: CSVSRGRNEQFF. The CDR3, as DNA: TGCAGCGTTTCACGGGGGCGCAATGAGCAGTTCTTC.